This TCR beta chain was captured in a study of blood T cell repertoires in COVID-19. Study details: The United States, Italy and Spain provided the acute and convalescent COVID-19 samples.

Clones were read by immunoSEQ multiplex PCR, and TCRdb kept only the in-frame ones, dropping some. In the table there are tens of thousands of clones, 75% to 80% of which are singletons. Trimming removed 1 base from V and 1 base from J; junction bases left unmatched: 10. The CDR3 extends over 18 amino acids. Germline CDR1 is LNHNV and CDR2 is YYDKDF (reference sequence). This rearrangement joins TRBV15 to TRBJ1-1; 9 bases line up with TRBD1. Sequencing input: peripheral blood. The clonotype comes from a man aged 50-60 years with active or convalescent COVID-19. CDR3 DNA: TGTGCCACCAGCAGAGGGGCCGACAGGGGGGGATGGAACACTGAAGCTTTCTTT. Encoded protein: CATSRGADRGGWNTEAFF.